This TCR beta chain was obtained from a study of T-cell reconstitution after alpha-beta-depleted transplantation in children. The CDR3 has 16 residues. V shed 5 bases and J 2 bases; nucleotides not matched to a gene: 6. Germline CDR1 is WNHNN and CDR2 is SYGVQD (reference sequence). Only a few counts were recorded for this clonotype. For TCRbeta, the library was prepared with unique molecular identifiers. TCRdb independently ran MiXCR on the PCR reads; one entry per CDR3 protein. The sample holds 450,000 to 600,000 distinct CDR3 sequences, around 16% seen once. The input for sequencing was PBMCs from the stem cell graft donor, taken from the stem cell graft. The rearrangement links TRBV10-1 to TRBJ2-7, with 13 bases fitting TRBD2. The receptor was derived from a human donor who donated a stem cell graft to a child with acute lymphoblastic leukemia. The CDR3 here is CASSLLAGGSAYEQYF. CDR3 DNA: TGCGCCAGCAGTCTACTAGCGGGAGGGAGTGCCTACGAGCAGTACTTC.